Following are 18 T cell receptor beta chains from one sample sequenced in a study of blood T cell repertoires in COVID-19. Produced via immunoSEQ multiplex PCR; TCRdb's table is partial and in-frame only. Of fewer than 350,000 clones in the sample, 65% to 90% were seen once. Sequencing was done on a sample of PBMCs or T cells enriched from blood (not recorded which). These receptors originate from a woman between 35 and 50 years old with acute COVID-19.

V is TRBV11-2 and J is TRBJ2-3; 7 positions match TRBD2. The CDR3 spans 15 residues. J was trimmed by 1 base and V by 6 bases; bases with no gene match: 7. The germline V gene encodes CDR1 SGHAT and CDR2 FQNNGV. CDR3 coding DNA: TGTGCCAGCAGTCTGCGGGGAGGGCGCACAGATACGCAGTATTTT. It is translated as CASSLRGGRTDTQYF.

V and J are TRBV13 and TRBJ2-7; D is unclear. V dropped 2 bases and J dropped 0 bases, with 8 bases sitting between them. CDR1 PRHDT and CDR2 FYEKMQ come from the germline V gene (reference sequence). The CDR3 spans 14 residues. CDR3: CASSLYGFSYEQYF. The CDR3 DNA follows: TGTGCCAGCAGCTTATACGGGTTCTCCTACGAGCAGTACTTC.

The rearrangement uses TRBV6-5 and TRBJ2-7; 8 bases match TRBD2. This CDR3 has 15 residues. Trimming removed 2 bases from V and 3 bases from J; junction bases left unmatched: 6. CDR1 is MNHEY and CDR2 is SVGAGI in the germline V gene. CDR3 loop: CASSYGVAGYYEQYF. Here the CDR3 DNA reads TGTGCCAGCAGTTACGGAGTAGCGGGATACTACGAGCAGTACTTC.

This rearrangement joins TRBV6-1 to TRBJ2-1, with 8 bases matching TRBD1. Germline CDR1 is MNHNS and CDR2 is SASEGT. Trimming took 2 bases from V and 7 from J; bases not matched to a gene: 1. The CDR3 extends over 13 amino acids. CDR3 coding DNA: TGTGCCAGCAGTGAAAACAGGGGGAATGAGCAGTTCTTC. It translates to CASSENRGNEQFF.

The chain carries TRBV2 and TRBJ1-2; D not certain. The CDR3 sequence is 14 residues long. Germline CDR1 and CDR2: SNHLY and FYNNEI. Trimming left V 2 bases short and J 6 bases short, with 13 bases between. CDR3 sequence (DNA): TGTGCCAGCAGTGAATCCGACTTATACGATGGCTACACCTTC. Protein product: CASSESDLYDGYTF.

The V call is TRBV6-5, the J call TRBJ1-6; 8 positions agree with TRBD1. This CDR3 contains 15 residues. V trimming: 7 bases; J trimming: 6 bases; junction bases outside the gene matches: 8. Germline CDR1 reads MNHEY; CDR2 reads SVGAGI. CDR3 residues: CASTRRDRGNSPLHF. In DNA, the CDR3 is TGTGCCAGCACCCGACGCGACAGGGGTAATTCACCCCTCCACTTT.

This clone was counted only a few times. The chain couples TRBV6-5 to TRBJ1-1; D gene uncertain. The V end was cut by 8 bases, the J end by 0 bases, with 7 bases between. The CDR3 loop spans 12 amino acids. From germline, CDR1 is MNHEY and CDR2 SVGAGI. The DNA for the CDR3 is TGTGCCAGCGCCAGGATGAACACTGAAGCTTTCTTT. Residues: CASARMNTEAFF.

The rearrangement joins TRBV7-9 to TRBJ1-6, with 7 bases lining up with TRBD1. The CDR3 consists of 16 residues. The J segment lost 8 bases and the V segment lost 5 bases, leaving 12 bases of the junction unmatched. From germline, CDR1 is SEHNR and CDR2 FQNEAQ (reference sequence). The CDR3 DNA reads as TGTGCCAGCAGCCGATCATTCGGACAGGTCGATTCACCCCTCCACTTT. Encoded protein: CASSRSFGQVDSPLHF. The variable domain in full, completed from reference TRBV7-9 and TRBJ1-6, reads DTGVSQNPRHKITKRGQNVTFRCDPISEHNRLYWYRQTLGQGPEFLTYFQNEAQLEKSRLLSDRFSAERPKGSFSTLEIQRTEQGDSAMYLCASSRSFGQVDSPLHFGNGTRLTVT.

This clone occurred a few times. This rearrangement joins TRBV13 to TRBJ1-2, with D possibly matching TRBD1 (5 bases). The CDR3 has 13 amino acids. The germline CDR1 and CDR2 sequences are PRHDT and FYEKMQ (reference sequence). V gave up 5 bases and J gave up 5 bases, with 12 bases separating them. The CDR3, as DNA: TGTGCCAGCAGCCTATTTCAGGGATATGGCTACACCTTC. Translated, it gives CASSLFQGYGYTF.

V usage is TRBV14 and J usage is TRBJ2-7, with 7 bases lining up with TRBD1. Germline loops: CDR1 SGHDN, CDR2 FVKESK. This CDR3 spans 14 amino acids. Trimming took 2 bases from V and 2 from J; bases not matched to a gene: 3. CDR3 in DNA: TGTGCCAGCAGCCAAATAGGGACAGCCTACGAGCAGTACTTC. It yields the protein CASSQIGTAYEQYF.

The chain links TRBV5-1 to TRBJ2-1, with 9 bases identical to TRBD1. CDR3 length: 17 residues. CDR1 and CDR2 from the germline V gene are SGHRS and YFSETQ. Trimming at V came to 3 bases and at J to 1 base, leaving 8 bases not matched to a gene. In DNA form, the CDR3 reads TGCGCCAGCAGCTCTGGGGACAGGGAGAAATCCTACAATGAGCAGTTCTTC. It yields the protein CASSSGDREKSYNEQFF.

This clone came up a few times. The chain joins TRBV5-8 to TRBJ1-2; 10 bases map to TRBD1. Looked up from germline, CDR1 is SGHTS and CDR2 is YDEGEE. CDR3 length: 16 residues. The V gene end was trimmed by 4 bases and the J gene end by 4 bases; junction bases not matched to a gene: 10. CDR3 sequence reads: CASSPRGTGDSYGYTF. The CDR3 DNA follows: TGTGCCAGCAGCCCAAGGGGGACAGGGGATTCCTATGGCTACACCTTC.

This chain connects TRBV6-5 to TRBJ1-3; 8 bases are shared with TRBD1. This CDR3 spans 16 amino acids. In germline, CDR1 is MNHEY, CDR2 SVGAGI. Germline trimming cut 4 bases from V and 0 bases from J; bases unmatched to any gene: 5. CDR3: CASSSTGAASGNTIYF. CDR3 coding DNA: TGTGCCAGCAGTTCGACAGGGGCCGCCTCTGGAAACACCATATATTTT.

The chain has TRBV24-1 and TRBJ2-1; TRBD2 agrees at 11 bases. CDR1 is KGHDR, CDR2 SFDVKD, per germline. This CDR3 is built from 15 residues. V shed 4 bases and J 8 bases; nucleotides not matched to a gene: 6. The CDR3 reads CATSEGLAGLDEQFF. Written as DNA, the CDR3 is TGTGCCACCAGTGAAGGACTAGCGGGCTTGGATGAGCAGTTCTTC.

The chain employs TRBV19 and TRBJ1-4; tentative D call: TRBD1 (5 bases). V was shortened by 7 bases and J by 6 bases, with 24 bases between the two germline ends. The CDR3 spans 17 residues. Germline CDR1 and CDR2: LNHDA and SQIVND (reference sequence). CDR3 nucleotide sequence: TGTGCCAGTAACAACTTGGGGCCCCGCAGCGGGGATGAAAAACTGTTTTTT. Translated, it gives CASNNLGPRSGDEKLFF.

The rearrangement uses TRBV20-1 and TRBJ2-7; 7 positions match TRBD2. In germline, CDR1 is DFQATT, CDR2 SNEGSKA (reference sequence). V dropped 3 bases and J dropped 12; count of bases not matched to a gene: 11. This CDR3 region has 12 residues. The CDR3 sequence is CSASFNPSGVYF. The CDR3 region has the DNA TGCAGTGCTAGTTTCAATCCTAGCGGTGTGTACTTC.

The chain has TRBV9 and TRBJ1-1; a possible D gene is TRBD1 (5 bases). The V gene lost 0 bases and the J gene lost 8 bases, with 17 bases spanning the gap. The CDR3 has 15 residues. The germline V gene has CDR1 SGDLS and CDR2 YYNGEE. The CDR3 sequence: CASSVGQGTNPEAFF. CDR3 in DNA: TGTGCCAGCAGCGTAGGGCAGGGTACCAACCCCGAAGCTTTCTTT. The whole variable domain, filled in from reference TRBV9 and TRBJ1-1, reads DSGVTQTPKHLITATGQRVTLRCSPRSGDLSVYWYQQSLDQGLQFLIQYYNGEERAKGNILERFSAQQFPDLHSELNLSSLELGDSALYFCASSVGQGTNPEAFFGQGTRLTVV.

The V and J genes are TRBV7-3 and TRBJ2-5; 8 bases fit TRBD1. Germline lookup yields CDR1 SGHTA and CDR2 FQGTGA. The CDR3 is 16 residues long. V trimming: 5 bases; J trimming: 0 bases; junction bases outside the gene matches: 8. CDR3 in DNA: TGTGCCAGCAGCATTAACGGACAGGGAGACCAAGAGACCCAGTACTTC. It encodes CASSINGQGDQETQYF.